This is a list of T cell receptor beta chains from one sample in a study of blood T cells in healthy people across ages. One entry per CDR3 protein results from TCRdb running MiXCR on the 5' RACE reads. Found here are about a million distinct CDR3 sequences, about 44% of them singletons; the top ten hold 10% to 15%. Sequencing was carried out using blood. The receptors were gathered from a young man in good health. CDR3s include the opening cysteine and the closing phenylalanine or tryptophan. A D gene is named only where the DNA matches it firmly. Size is stated for part of the rows, as once, few or many counts, or as a class when the clone is expanded.

v_gene	abundance	d_gene	j_gene	CDR3nt	CDR3aa
TRBV30	.	.	TRBJ1-5	TGTGCCTGGAGTTACAGGGAACATCAGCCCCAGCATTTT	CAWSYREHQPQHF
TRBV10-3	.	.	TRBJ2-5	TGTGCCATCAGTGAGTGGTCACAGCGAAAACAAGAGACCCAGTACTTC	CAISEWSQRKQETQYF
TRBV4-1	.	TRBD1	TRBJ2-3	TGCGCCAGCAGCCCCCGCCCCACAGGGGAGACCACAGATACGCAGTATTTT	CASSPRPTGETTDTQYF
TRBV30	.	.	TRBJ1-2	TGTGCCTGGACGGTTCGTGGGGACCCCTATGGCTACACCTTC	CAWTVRGDPYGYTF
TRBV6-2/TRBV6-3	few	TRBD1	TRBJ2-3	TGTGCCAGCAGTTACAAGACAGGGGAAGAGGTTGGGACAGATACGCAGTATTTT	CASSYKTGEEVGTDTQYF
TRBV7-9	few	.	TRBJ2-7	TGTGCCAGCAGCTTAGACGGTGGGGCTCCCTACGAGCAGTACTTC	CASSLDGGAPYEQYF
TRBV7-2	.	.	TRBJ2-7	TGTGCCAGCACGCAGGCGGCAGCGCTGGAGCAGTACTTC	CASTQAAALEQYF
TRBV18	.	.	TRBJ1-2	TGTGCCAGCTCGCCTGACTCTGGCTACACCTTC	CASSPDSGYTF
TRBV4-3	many	TRBD2	TRBJ2-1	TGCGCCAGCAGCCAAGATTCCGGACTAGCTAACAATGAGCAGTTCTTC	CASSQDSGLANNEQFF
TRBV3-1	few	TRBD2	TRBJ2-3	TGTGCCAGCAGCCAAGGAATTAGCGGGGTCACAGATACGCAGTATTTT	CASSQGISGVTDTQYF
TRBV27	few	.	TRBJ2-1	TGTGCCAGCAGTATCGGCAGCGAGGCACTCCGATTTGGAAATGAGCAGTTCTTC	CASSIGSEALRFGNEQFF
TRBV5-1	many	.	TRBJ2-5	TGCGCCAGCAGCTTCCGGCAGAAAGAGACCCAGTACTTC	CASSFRQKETQYF
TRBV9	.	.	TRBJ2-3	TGTGCCAGCAGCGCCCGGGACTCGAGCACAGATACGCAGTATTTT	CASSARDSSTDTQYF
TRBV6-2/TRBV6-3	few	.	TRBJ2-1	TGTGCCAGCAGTTACACGGGGAATCCTAACAATGAGCAGTTCTTC	CASSYTGNPNNEQFF
TRBV28	few	TRBD2	TRBJ2-7	TGTGCCAGCAGTAGATTAGCGGGGAAATCCTACGAGCAGTACTTC	CASSRLAGKSYEQYF
TRBV10-3	.	TRBD2	TRBJ2-5	TGTGCCATCAAGGAGCGGGGCGGACAAGAGACCCAGTACTTC	CAIKERGGQETQYF
TRBV5-5	.	TRBD1	TRBJ2-2	TGTGCCAGCAGGTGGGGACAGGGAGTTTCGGGGGAGCTGTTTTTT	CASRWGQGVSGELFF
TRBV7-9	.	.	TRBJ2-7	TGTGCCATCCTTTTTGTTAGCGGACCCTCCTACGAGCAGTACTTC	CAILFVSGPSYEQYF
TRBV7-9	.	TRBD1	TRBJ2-3	TGTGCCAGCCGCACCGGGGACAGGAGCACAGATACGCAGTATTTT	CASRTGDRSTDTQYF
TRBV20-1	.	.	TRBJ1-1	TGCAGTGCTAGCCCGGGGGGGCGTGTTGGTGAAACTTTCTTT	CSASPGGRVGETFF
TRBV28	few	.	TRBJ1-2	TGTGCCAGCAGTCTCCCCAGGGGAGGCAACTATGGCTACACCTTC	CASSLPRGGNYGYTF
TRBV6-2/TRBV6-3	.	.	TRBJ2-7	TGTGCCAGCAAATTTGCGGGAATCGGCGAGCAGTACTTC	CASKFAGIGEQYF
TRBV12-3/TRBV12-4	.	.	TRBJ2-5	TGTGCCAGCACCACAGGGTTGGGGGAAGAGACCCAGTACTTC	CASTTGLGEETQYF
TRBV6-2/TRBV6-3	.	.	TRBJ2-2	TGTGCCAGCAGAAGGCCCGCCGGGGAGCTGTTTTTT	CASRRPAGELFF
TRBV12-3/TRBV12-4	.	TRBD2	TRBJ2-7	TGTGCCAGCAGTTTAATTAAGCGGGGCGGATCCTACGAGCAGTACTTC	CASSLIKRGGSYEQYF
TRBV29-1	.	TRBD1	TRBJ1-1	TGCAGCGTCAAGACAGGGGGCGCGACTGAAGCTTTCTTT	CSVKTGGATEAFF
TRBV28	.	TRBD2	TRBJ2-5	TGTGCCAGCAGTGGCTGGACTAGCGGGGTTCAAGAGACCCAGTACTTC	CASSGWTSGVQETQYF
TRBV9	.	.	TRBJ2-1	TGTGCCAGCAGCGTAGGGGCCAGCGGTAGGAATGAGCAGTTCTTC	CASSVGASGRNEQFF
TRBV6-2/TRBV6-3	few	TRBD1	TRBJ2-5	TGTGCCAGCGGTCCCCGACAGGGAAGTGAGCAGTACTTC	CASGPRQGSEQYF
TRBV20-1	.	.	TRBJ2-3	TGCAGTGCTAGAGGTGGTTCAGATACGCAGTATTTT	CSARGGSDTQYF
TRBV6-5	.	.	TRBJ1-4	TGTGCCAGCAGACTAGGACGGTCGAAGGAAAAACTGTTTTTT	CASRLGRSKEKLFF
TRBV4-1	few	TRBD1	TRBJ2-2	TGCGCCAGCAGCCAACAAGGACAGGCGGCCGGGGAGCTGTTTTTT	CASSQQGQAAGELFF
TRBV2	.	.	TRBJ2-1	TGTGCCAGCAGTGAAGGTTCCGGGGGAGTTTACAATGAGCAGTTCTTC	CASSEGSGGVYNEQFF
TRBV6-5	.	.	TRBJ2-1	TGTGCCAGCAGTTACAAGTCCGAATACAATGAGCAGTTCTTC	CASSYKSEYNEQFF
TRBV27	.	.	TRBJ2-3	TGTGCCAGCAGTTCGACAGACACGGCGGGCACAGATACGCAGTATTTT	CASSSTDTAGTDTQYF
TRBV12-3/TRBV12-4	.	TRBD1	TRBJ2-3	TGTGCCAGCAGGGACGACAGGGGTGCAGATACGCAGTATTTT	CASRDDRGADTQYF
TRBV15	.	.	TRBJ2-3	TGTGCCACCAGCACATCAGACCGGGCTCCCAAGGGCACAGATACGCAGTATTTT	CATSTSDRAPKGTDTQYF
TRBV2	.	.	TRBJ2-4	TGTGCCAGCAACAGAGAGCACGAGCAGTACTTT	CASNREHEQYF
TRBV29-1	.	.	TRBJ2-4	TGCAGCGTTGAGGCCCGTTTAGCCAAAAACATTCAGTACTTC	CSVEARLAKNIQYF
TRBV4-2	few	.	TRBJ2-5	TGTGCCAGCAGCCAAATCGGACAGCAAGAGACCCAGTACTTC	CASSQIGQQETQYF
TRBV6-5	.	TRBD1	TRBJ2-7	TGTGCCAGCAGTTACTCGAGAGACAGGGCCGAGCAGTACTTC	CASSYSRDRAEQYF
TRBV4-3	.	TRBD2	TRBJ2-7	TGCGCCAGCAGCCAAGTACTAGCGGTCGAGAACGAGCAGTACTTC	CASSQVLAVENEQYF